The 5 T cell receptor beta chains below all came from one sample that was sequenced in a study of cytomegalovirus exposure and HLA in healthy donors. It was with 60 Vbeta and 13 Jbeta primers that the PCR ran. Libraries were prepared by immunoSEQ multiplex PCR; TCRdb keeps only in-frame clonotypes and omits some of them. The sample holds around 130,000 clones, 70% to 85% seen once. Specimen: PBMCs. All receptors derive from a man aged 45-60 years in good health and CMV-seronegative.

The chain links TRBV4-1 to TRBJ2-7; no clear D. The CDR3 has 13 residues. CDR1 is MGHRA and CDR2 is YSYEKL in the germline V gene. The V and J ends lost 0 bases and 2 bases respectively, with 5 bases between them. This CDR3 is CASSQERAYEQYF. The DNA for the CDR3 is TGCGCCAGCAGCCAAGAGAGAGCCTACGAGCAGTACTTC.

V is TRBV7-3 and J is TRBJ1-1; no reliable D call. The CDR3 consists of 14 residues. V was clipped by 2 bases and J by 7 bases, with 14 bases between them. Per the germline V gene, CDR1 is SGHTA and CDR2 is FQGTGA. CDR3 region: CASSLDTGGYEAFF. CDR3 nucleotide sequence: TGTGCCAGCAGCTTAGACACCGGTGGCTATGAAGCTTTCTTT.

A few counts support this clone. J is TRBJ2-1 and V is TRBV9, with 7 bases lining up with TRBD2. Germline loops: CDR1 SGDLS, CDR2 YYNGEE. The CDR3 loop spans 16 amino acids. Losses at the gene ends were 5 bases for V and 1 base for J; bases not matched to a gene: 9. CDR3 DNA: TGTGCCAGCAGTAAGACTAGCTCTACTTCCTACAATGAGCAGTTCTTC. Translating gives CASSKTSSTSYNEQFF.

This clone was seen a few times. This chain joins TRBV15 and TRBJ1-2, with 8 nucleotides matching TRBD1. V lost 1 base and J lost 8; bases outside the gene matches: 15. The CDR3 runs to 17 residues. Germline lookup yields CDR1 LNHNV and CDR2 YYDKDF (reference sequence). CDR3 sequence reads: CATSRAPRQGIQVGYTF. In nucleotides, the CDR3 is TGTGCCACCAGCAGAGCTCCGAGACAGGGGATCCAGGTCGGCTACACCTTC.

The chain recombines TRBV19 with TRBJ1-1, with 7 bases that match TRBD1. The length of the CDR3 is 14 residues. Germline assignment: CDR1 LNHDA and CDR2 SQIVND (reference sequence). Losses at the gene ends were 3 bases for V and 5 bases for J; bases not matched to a gene: 6. The CDR3 bases are TGTGCCAGTAGTATTGTAGGGGGCGAGACTGAAGCTTTCTTT. It specifies CASSIVGGETEAFF. The full variable domain, its missing parts supplied by reference TRBV19 and TRBJ1-1, is DGGITQSPKYLFRKEGQNVTLSCEQNLNHDAMYWYRQDPGQGLRLIYYSQIVNDFQKGDIAEGYSVSREKKESFPLTVTSAQKNPTAFYLCASSIVGGETEAFFGQGTRLTVV.